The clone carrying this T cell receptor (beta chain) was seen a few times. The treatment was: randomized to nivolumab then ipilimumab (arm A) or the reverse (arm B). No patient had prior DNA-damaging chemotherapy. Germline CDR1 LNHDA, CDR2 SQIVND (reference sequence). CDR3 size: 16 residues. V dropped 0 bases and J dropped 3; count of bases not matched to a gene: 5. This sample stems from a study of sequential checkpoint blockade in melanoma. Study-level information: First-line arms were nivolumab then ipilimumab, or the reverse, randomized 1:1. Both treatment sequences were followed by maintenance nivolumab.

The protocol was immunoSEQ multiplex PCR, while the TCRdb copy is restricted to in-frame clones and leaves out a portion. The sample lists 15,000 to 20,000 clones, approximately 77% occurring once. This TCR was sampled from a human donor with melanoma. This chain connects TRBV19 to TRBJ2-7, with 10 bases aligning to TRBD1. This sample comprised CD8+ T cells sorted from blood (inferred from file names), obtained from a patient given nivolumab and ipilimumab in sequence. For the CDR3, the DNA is TGTGCCAGTAGTATAGAGCCGGGACAGGGGAACTACGAGCAGTACTTC. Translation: CASSIEPGQGNYEQYF.